The clone carrying this T cell receptor beta chain is medium-sized (0.01 to 0.1%) in the sample. As yet, its antigen is unknown. Described time point: longitudinal time-point 1 (baseline). The cDNA was synthesized by means of template-switch 5'RACE, which was carried out with 10-nucleotide random UMIs. TCRdb recomputed calls from the 5' RACE reads with MiXCR, one row per CDR3 protein. The sample records around 37,000 distinct CDR3 sequences, roughly 3.2% being singletons. This specimen comes from a study of neurological immune-mediated disorders. The CDR3 is 15 residues long. Study findings and constraints: TCR-beta repertoires seemed private in all groups, with no expanded CDR3 amino acid sequences shared. In HTLV-1-associated myelopathy, TCR clonal expansion was greatest, whereas multiple sclerosis had the least, falling below healthy controls.

Sequencing used PBMCs. This chain links TRBV21-1 with TRBJ2-2; TRBD1 was called by the table and not checked on the DNA. TRBV21-1 is recorded as a pseudogene. The receptor was derived from a woman aged 60-75 years with multiple sclerosis. CDR3 sequence (DNA): TGTGCCAGCAGAGTAGGACAGGAGCTCACCGGGGAGCTGTTTTTT. Encoded protein: CASRVGQELTGELFF.